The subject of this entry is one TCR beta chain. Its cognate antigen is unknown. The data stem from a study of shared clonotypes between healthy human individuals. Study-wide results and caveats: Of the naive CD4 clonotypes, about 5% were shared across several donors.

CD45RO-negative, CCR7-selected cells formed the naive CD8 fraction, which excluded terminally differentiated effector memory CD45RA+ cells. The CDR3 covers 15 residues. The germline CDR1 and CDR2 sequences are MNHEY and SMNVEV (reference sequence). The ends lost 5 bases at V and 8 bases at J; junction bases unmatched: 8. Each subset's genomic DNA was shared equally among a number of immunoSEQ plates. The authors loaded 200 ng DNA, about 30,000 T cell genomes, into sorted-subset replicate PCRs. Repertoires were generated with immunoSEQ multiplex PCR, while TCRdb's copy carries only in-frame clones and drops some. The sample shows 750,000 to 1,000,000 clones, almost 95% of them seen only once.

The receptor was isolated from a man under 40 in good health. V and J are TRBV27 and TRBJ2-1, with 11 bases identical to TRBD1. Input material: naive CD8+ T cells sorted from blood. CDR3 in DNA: TGTGCCAGCAGTACCGGGACAGGGGGGGTCGATGAGCAGTTCTTC. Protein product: CASSTGTGGVDEQFF.